These 17 T cell receptor beta chains originate from one sample sequenced in a study of shared clonotypes between healthy human individuals. The method was immunoSEQ multiplex PCR; TCRdb's version includes in-frame clones alone and lacks a portion of them. The table lists around 1.4 million clones, around 98.5% of them singletons. The specimen was naive CD4+ T cells sorted from blood. Subset reported: CD45RA+ positively selected. These receptors were obtained from a man aged 30 to 45 in good health.

This chain uses TRBV4-3 with TRBJ2-2, with TRBD1 matching 9 bases. The CDR3 spans 15 residues. Germline CDR1 reads LGHNA; CDR2 reads YSLEER. Unmatched junction bases numbered 4, after V lost 8 bases and J lost 0 bases. The CDR3 loop reads CASPRTGANTGELFF. DNA for the CDR3: TGCGCCAGCCCTAGGACAGGGGCGAACACCGGGGAGCTGTTTTTT.

This clone appeared a single time. The rearrangement uses TRBV9 and TRBJ2-7, with 9 positions matching TRBD2. Per the germline V gene, CDR1 is SGDLS and CDR2 is YYNGEE. The CDR3 sequence is 15 residues long. Trimming removed 2 bases from V and 3 bases from J; junction bases left unmatched: 6. Written as DNA, the CDR3 is TGTGCCAGCAGCGTCCACGAACTAGCGGGCTACGAGCAGTACTTC. Translating it yields CASSVHELAGYEQYF.

The J gene is TRBJ1-1, the V gene TRBV7-6, with D possibly TRBD1 on 5 matching bases. CDR1 is SGHVS, CDR2 FNYEAQ, per germline. The length of the CDR3 is 16 residues. V was cut by 1 base and J by 1 base, with 13 bases left in between. The CDR3 sequence is CASSLGTHNSNTEAFF. The CDR3 DNA sequence: TGTGCCAGCAGCTTAGGGACACACAACTCGAACACTGAAGCTTTCTTT.

This clone was recorded only once. The chain employs TRBV20-1 and TRBJ2-3, with unresolved D. The CDR3 is 11 residues long. V lost 6 bases and J lost 10, with 14 bases in between. The germline V gene encodes CDR1 DFQATT and CDR2 SNEGSKA (reference sequence). CDR3 coding DNA: TGCAGTGCCCGGGCATTAGCTCCGCAGTATTTT. As protein: CSARALAPQYF.

This clone appeared a single time. The CDR3 nucleotides are TGTGCCAGCAGCGTAGGTCTAGCCGTAATCACCGGGGAGCTGTTTTTT. It codes for CASSVGLAVITGELFF. This chain connects TRBV9 to TRBJ2-2; TRBD2 might be the D (5 bases). The CDR3 length is 16 residues. Trimming pared 0 bases from V and 4 bases from J, leaving 13 bases between. The V gene's germline CDR1 is SGDLS and CDR2 YYNGEE.

This chain connects TRBV5-1 to TRBJ1-4; D is unclear. Germline V lookup: CDR1 SGHRS, CDR2 YFSETQ. V gave up 6 bases and J gave up 5 bases, with 11 bases separating them. CDR3 length: 13 residues. The CDR3 reads CASTVSGNEKLFF. The DNA of the CDR3 is TGCGCCAGCACCGTTTCTGGAAATGAAAAACTGTTTTTT.

V is TRBV7-8 and J is TRBJ2-5, with 10 bases matching TRBD2. The V gene end was trimmed by 0 bases and the J gene end by 5 bases; junction bases not matched to a gene: 12. The CDR3 consists of 18 residues. In germline, CDR1 is SGHVS, CDR2 FQNEAQ. The CDR3 spells CASSLAGGSGRARETQYF. CDR3 bases: TGTGCCAGCAGCTTAGCGGGGGGCAGCGGGAGGGCCCGCGAGACCCAGTACTTC.

The CDR3 reads CASSVLWDLRGNEQFF. The DNA of the CDR3 is TGTGCCAGTAGTGTATTGTGGGATCTACGAGGCAATGAGCAGTTCTTC. J is TRBJ2-1 and V is TRBV19, with D uncertain. CDR1 LNHDA and CDR2 SQIVND come from the germline V gene (reference sequence). Trimming stripped 5 bases from V and 6 bases from J, with 20 bases between. This CDR3 is 16 amino acids long.

The chain couples TRBV28 to TRBJ2-5, with TRBD2 matching over 11 bases. The junction had 8 bases not matched to a gene; V was cut back by 6 bases and J by 5 bases. The CDR3 is made up of 15 amino acids. CDR1 and CDR2 from the germline V gene are MDHEN and SYDVKM. CDR3 bases: TGTGCCAGCAGCCCAATAGCGGGAGGGCGGGAGACCCAGTACTTC. Its protein is CASSPIAGGRETQYF.

The J gene is TRBJ2-7, the V gene TRBV6-5, with 8 bases fitting TRBD1. CDR3 size: 14 residues. The germline CDR1 and CDR2 sequences are MNHEY and SVGAGI. V shed 2 bases, J shed 2 bases, and the junction held 2 bases outside the gene matches. CDR3 DNA sequence: TGTGCCAGCAGTTACGCGGGACAGGCCTACGAGCAGTACTTC. Residues: CASSYAGQAYEQYF.

V usage is TRBV7-9 and J usage is TRBJ2-1; 7 positions agree with TRBD2. The CDR3 sequence is 16 residues long. Germline CDR1 and CDR2: SEHNR and FQNEAQ (reference sequence). The ends lost 1 base at V and 2 bases at J; junction bases unmatched: 5. CDR3 residues: CASSLESGNTYNEQFF. As DNA, the CDR3 is TGTGCCAGCAGCTTAGAAAGCGGGAACACCTACAATGAGCAGTTCTTC.

V and J are TRBV5-1 and TRBJ1-4; D ambiguous. CDR3 size: 15 residues. CDR1 is SGHRS and CDR2 is YFSETQ in the germline V gene. The V gene lost 4 bases and the J gene lost 3 bases, with 13 bases spanning the gap. CDR3 residues: CASSLVPGANEKLFF. The CDR3 coding sequence is TGCGCCAGCAGCCTGGTGCCGGGAGCTAATGAAAAACTGTTTTTT.

V is TRBV9 and J is TRBJ2-7, with D possibly matching TRBD1 (6 bases). Germline loops: CDR1 SGDLS, CDR2 YYNGEE. With 0 bases removed from V and 3 bases from J, the gap between germline ends came to 10 bases. The CDR3 runs 14 residues. In DNA form, the CDR3 reads TGTGCCAGCAGCGTAGCACAGGGCAGCTACGAGCAGTACTTC. This gives the protein CASSVAQGSYEQYF.

The chain recombines TRBV19 with TRBJ2-7; maybe TRBD1 (5 bases). Germline values: CDR1 LNHDA, CDR2 SQIVND (reference sequence). The ends were cut back, 6 bases at V and 1 base at J, with 13 bases in the middle. The CDR3 is made up of 14 amino acids. CDR3 coding DNA: TGTGCCAGTAGAAAGGCCCAGGGTTCCTACGAGCAGTACTTC. It is translated as CASRKAQGSYEQYF.

The V call is TRBV5-1, the J call TRBJ2-6, with TRBD1 matching over 10 bases. Germline V gives CDR1 SGHRS, CDR2 YFSETQ. The length of the CDR3 is 20 residues. Trimming cost V 0 bases and J 0 bases; bases outside gene matches: 9. CDR3 in amino acids: CASSLGWRTGGLSGANVLTF. DNA for the CDR3: TGCGCCAGCAGCTTGGGATGGAGGACAGGGGGACTCTCTGGGGCCAACGTCCTGACTTTC.

The J gene is TRBJ1-2, the V gene TRBV7-9; no reliable D call. V shed 5 bases and J shed 7 bases, with 11 bases lying between them. Germline CDR1 and CDR2: SEHNR and FQNEAQ (reference sequence). The CDR3 has 12 residues. CDR3 loop: CASSPPGFGYTF. The DNA of the CDR3 is TGTGCCAGCAGCCCGCCCGGGTTTGGCTACACCTTC.

Only one count was recorded for this clone. V and J are TRBV7-2 and TRBJ2-2; TRBD2 aligns across 9 bases. Per germline, CDR1 SGHTA and CDR2 FQGNSA. With V trimmed by 3 bases and J by 2 bases, 1 base remained unmatched. This CDR3 region has 15 residues. CDR3 DNA sequence: TGTGCCAGCAGCTTTAGCGGGAGAAACACCGGGGAGCTGTTTTTT. Translation gives CASSFSGRNTGELFF.